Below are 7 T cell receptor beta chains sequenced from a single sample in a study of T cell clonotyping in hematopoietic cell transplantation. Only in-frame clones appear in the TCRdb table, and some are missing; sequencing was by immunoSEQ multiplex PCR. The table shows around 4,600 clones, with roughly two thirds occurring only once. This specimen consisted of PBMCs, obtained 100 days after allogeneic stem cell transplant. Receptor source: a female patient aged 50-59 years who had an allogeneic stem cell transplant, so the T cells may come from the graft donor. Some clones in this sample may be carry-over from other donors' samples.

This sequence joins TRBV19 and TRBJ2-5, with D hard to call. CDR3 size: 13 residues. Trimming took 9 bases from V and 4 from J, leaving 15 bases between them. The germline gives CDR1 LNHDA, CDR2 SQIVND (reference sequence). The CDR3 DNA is TGTGCCAGCGGGTTCCTGAATGGAGAGACCCAGTACTTC. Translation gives CASGFLNGETQYF.

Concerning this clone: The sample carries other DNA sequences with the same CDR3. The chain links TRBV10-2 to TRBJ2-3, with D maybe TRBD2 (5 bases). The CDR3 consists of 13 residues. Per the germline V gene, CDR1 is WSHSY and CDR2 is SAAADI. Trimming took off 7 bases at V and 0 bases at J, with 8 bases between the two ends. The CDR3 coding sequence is TGCGCCAGCACTGGCGGGAGCACAGATACGCAGTATTTT. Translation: CASTGGSTDTQYF.

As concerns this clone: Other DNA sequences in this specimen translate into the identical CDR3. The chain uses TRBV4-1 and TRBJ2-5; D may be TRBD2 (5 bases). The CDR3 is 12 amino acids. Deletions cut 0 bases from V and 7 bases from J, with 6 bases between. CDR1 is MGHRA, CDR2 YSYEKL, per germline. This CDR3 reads CASSQDGGTQYF. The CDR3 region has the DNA TGCGCCAGCAGCCAAGATGGAGGGACCCAGTACTTC.

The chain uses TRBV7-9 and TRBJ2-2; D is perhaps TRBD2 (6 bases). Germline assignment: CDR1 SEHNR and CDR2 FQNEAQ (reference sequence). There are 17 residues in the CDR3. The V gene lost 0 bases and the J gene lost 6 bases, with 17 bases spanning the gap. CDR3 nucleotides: TGTGCCAGCAGCTTAGCCACAGCGGGTACTGTGCCCGGGGAGCTGTTTTTT. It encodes CASSLATAGTVPGELFF.

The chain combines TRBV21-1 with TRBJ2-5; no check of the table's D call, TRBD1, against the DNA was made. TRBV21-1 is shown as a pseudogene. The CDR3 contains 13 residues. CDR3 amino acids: CASRPDRGRTQYF. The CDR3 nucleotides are TGTGCCAGCAGGCCCGACAGGGGGCGCACCCAGTACTTC.

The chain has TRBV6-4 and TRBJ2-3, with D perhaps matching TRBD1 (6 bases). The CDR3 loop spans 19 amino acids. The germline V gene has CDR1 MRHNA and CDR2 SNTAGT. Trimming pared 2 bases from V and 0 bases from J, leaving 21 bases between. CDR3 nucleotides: TGTGCCAGCAGTGACACCCCCGTTGACAGGATATCTAGCACAGATACGCAGTATTTT. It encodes CASSDTPVDRISSTDTQYF.

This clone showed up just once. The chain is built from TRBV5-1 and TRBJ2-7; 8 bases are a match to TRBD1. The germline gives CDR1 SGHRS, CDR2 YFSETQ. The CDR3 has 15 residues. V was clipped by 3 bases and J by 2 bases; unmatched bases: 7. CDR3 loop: CASSSQGAGTYEQYF. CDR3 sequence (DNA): TGCGCCAGCAGCTCGCAGGGGGCAGGGACCTACGAGCAGTACTTC.